Following are 3 T cell receptor beta chains from one sample sequenced in a study of T cell repertoires in cytomegalovirus infection. One entry per CDR3 protein, called by TCRdb with MiXCR from the reads. The sample has approximately 320,000 distinct CDR3 sequences; around 9.5% are singletons. Sequenced input: PBMCs. The receptor source for this set is a human donor in good health (CMV status not recorded). Some clones in this sample may be carry-over from other donors' samples.

This clonotype was found many times. This sequence joins TRBV7-2 and TRBJ2-1, with no clear D. The germline V and J ends were trimmed by 4 bases and 1 base, with 11 bases remaining between them. The germline CDR1 and CDR2 sequences are SGHTA and FQGNSA. This CDR3 has 15 residues. The CDR3 here is CASSSVAASYNEQFF. CDR3 coding DNA: TGTGCCAGCAGCTCAGTTGCGGCGTCCTACAATGAGCAGTTCTTC.

This clonotype was counted ten times or more. This chain connects TRBV6-1 to TRBJ2-7, with TRBD2 identical over 9 bases. Germline loops: CDR1 MNHNS, CDR2 SASEGT. The CDR3 length is 15 residues. The V and J ends lost 5 bases and 2 bases, in that order; junction bases with no gene match: 7. CDR3: CASSRSSGATYEQYF. In nucleotides, the CDR3 is TGTGCCAGCAGTCGTTCTAGCGGGGCCACCTACGAGCAGTACTTC.

This clonotype was observed many times. The chain employs TRBV6-5 and TRBJ2-7; TRBD1 matches 10 bases. Germline lookup yields CDR1 MNHEY and CDR2 SVGAGI. V shed 4 bases, J shed 2 bases, and the junction held 5 bases outside the gene matches. This CDR3 contains 15 residues. The CDR3 bases are TGTGCCAGCAGTTTCGGGACAGGGGCGACCTACGAGCAGTACTTC. Encoded protein: CASSFGTGATYEQYF.